What follows describes a single T cell receptor beta chain. Its antigen is not identified. Under the authors' procedure: VDJdb flagged 1.7% of approximately 170,000 unique clonotypes as previously reported viral-epitope-specific. Assay: immunoSEQ multiplex PCR; the TCRdb copy retains only in-frame clones and omits some. V and J calls and clone size are copied from that table; D and trimming were computed from the DNA. The sample contains approximately 6,800 clones, around 90% of which appear only once. The J segment lost 8 bases and the V segment lost 4 bases, leaving 9 bases of the junction unmatched. This CDR3 spans 15 amino acids. Germline assignment: CDR1 SGDLS and CDR2 YYNGEE. The sample is drawn from a study of hypomethylating agent response in myelodysplastic syndrome. Study background: Either azacitidine (about 75% of the 11) or decitabine (3 of 11) was given. Responders were about 6 patients with complete response or hematologic improvement; five were non-responders. The study's findings and limits: Control donors' ages did not match those of MDS patients.

This specimen was bone marrow, taken before or after starting hypomethylating agent treatment for myelodysplastic syndrome (not recorded which). V gene TRBV9 combines with J gene TRBJ2-2; 9 nucleotides line up with TRBD1. This clonotype originated in a human donor with myelodysplastic syndrome. CDR3: CASSSRDRVKGELFF. The CDR3 nucleotides read TGTGCCAGCAGCTCTCGGGACAGGGTGAAAGGGGAGCTGTTTTTT.